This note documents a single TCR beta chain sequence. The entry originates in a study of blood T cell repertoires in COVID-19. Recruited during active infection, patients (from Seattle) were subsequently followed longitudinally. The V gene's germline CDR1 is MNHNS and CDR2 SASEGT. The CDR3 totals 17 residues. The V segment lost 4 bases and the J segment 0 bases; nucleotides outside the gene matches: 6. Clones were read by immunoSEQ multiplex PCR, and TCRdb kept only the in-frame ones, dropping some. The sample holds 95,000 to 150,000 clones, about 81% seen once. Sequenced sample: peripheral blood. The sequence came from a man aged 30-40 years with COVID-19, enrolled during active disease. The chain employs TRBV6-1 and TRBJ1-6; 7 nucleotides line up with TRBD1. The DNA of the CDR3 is TGTGCCAGCAGTGTGGACAGGCCAGGCTCCTATAATTCACCCCTCCACTTT. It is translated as CASSVDRPGSYNSPLHF.